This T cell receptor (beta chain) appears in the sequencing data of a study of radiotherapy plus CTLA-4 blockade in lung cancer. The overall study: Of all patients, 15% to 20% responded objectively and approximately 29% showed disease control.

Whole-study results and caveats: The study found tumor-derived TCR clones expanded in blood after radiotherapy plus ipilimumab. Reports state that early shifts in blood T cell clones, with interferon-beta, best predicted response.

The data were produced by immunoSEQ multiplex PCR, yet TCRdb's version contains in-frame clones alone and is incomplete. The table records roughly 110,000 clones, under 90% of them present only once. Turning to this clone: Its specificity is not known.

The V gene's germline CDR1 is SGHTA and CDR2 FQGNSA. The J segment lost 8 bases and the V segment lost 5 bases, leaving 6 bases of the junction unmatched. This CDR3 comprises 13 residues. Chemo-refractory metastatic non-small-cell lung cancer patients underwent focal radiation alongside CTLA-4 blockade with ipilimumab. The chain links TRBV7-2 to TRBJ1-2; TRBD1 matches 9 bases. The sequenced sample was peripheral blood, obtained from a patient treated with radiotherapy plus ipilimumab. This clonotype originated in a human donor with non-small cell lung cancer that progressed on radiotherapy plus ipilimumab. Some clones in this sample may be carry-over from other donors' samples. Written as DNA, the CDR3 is TGTGCCAGCAGCACAGGGGGCCTAGGGGGCTACACCTTC. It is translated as CASSTGGLGGYTF.